One sample yielded the 21 T cell receptor beta chains listed below, sequenced in a study of T cell repertoires in cytomegalovirus infection. Via MiXCR, TCRdb re-called the reads, giving one row per CDR3 protein. This table has around 310,000 distinct CDR3 sequences, 15% to 20% appearing once. The sequenced sample consisted of PBMCs. These receptors were taken from a human donor in good health (CMV status not recorded). Some clones in this sample may be carry-over from other donors' samples.

In the case of this clonotype: The junction departs from germline at one end; a sequencing error may be responsible. This chain joins TRBV5-6 and TRBJ1-2; 8 bases agree with TRBD1. The length of the CDR3 is 12 residues. The germline V gene has CDR1 SGHDT and CDR2 YYEEEE. CDR3 in amino acids: CASSLISGGHVF. The CDR3 DNA sequence: TGTGCCAGCAGCTTGATTTCAGGGGGCCACGTCTTC.

Many counts were recorded for this clonotype. The chain has TRBV7-6 and TRBJ2-5; D gene uncertain. V gave up 10 bases and J gave up 2 bases, with 20 bases separating them. The CDR3 is 15 amino acids. Germline CDR1 reads SGHVS; CDR2 reads FNYEAQ. The CDR3 sequence is CATSSRSRLQETQYF. As DNA, the CDR3 is TGTGCCACCTCTAGTCGGTCGCGGTTACAAGAGACCCAGTACTTC.

The genes are TRBV28 and TRBJ1-4, with 8 bases fitting TRBD1. There are 13 residues in the CDR3. Germline V CDR1 and CDR2: MDHEN, SYDVKM. Trimming took 5 bases from V and 9 from J; bases not matched to a gene: 5. CDR3 DNA sequence: TGTGCCAGCAGTCATGACAGGGGTCAAAAACTGTTTTTT. It encodes CASSHDRGQKLFF.

This clonotype was found a few times. The gene calls are TRBV27 and TRBJ1-5; 8 positions match TRBD1. This CDR3 region has 15 residues. Germline assignment: CDR1 MNHEY and CDR2 SMNVEV (reference sequence). J lost 6 bases, V lost 7 bases, and 11 bases had no gene match. As DNA, the CDR3 is TGTGCCAGCACCCTCCGGGACAGGTACGGTCAGCCCCAGCATTTT. Residues: CASTLRDRYGQPQHF.

The chain employs TRBV28 and TRBJ1-6, with D tentatively TRBD1 (5 bases). Trimming pared 7 bases from V and 5 bases from J, leaving 15 bases between. CDR3 length: 15 residues. Per the germline V gene, CDR1 is MDHEN and CDR2 is SYDVKM. The CDR3 sequence: CASTTGGLDNSPLHF. The CDR3 DNA sequence: TGTGCCAGCACTACTGGGGGTTTGGATAATTCACCCCTCCACTTT.

The chain uses TRBV4-2 and TRBJ2-2; D tentatively fits TRBD1 or TRBD2 (6 bases each). This CDR3 comprises 17 residues. CDR1 is LGHNA, CDR2 YNFKEQ, per germline. V was clipped by 0 bases and J by 4 bases, with 15 bases between them. This CDR3 is CASSQEVRGRSTGELFF. CDR3 nucleotide sequence: TGTGCCAGCAGCCAAGAAGTTCGGGGGCGAAGCACCGGGGAGCTGTTTTTT.

This chain uses TRBV9 with TRBJ2-5; D is perhaps TRBD2 (6 bases). CDR1 is SGDLS, CDR2 YYNGEE, per germline. V lost 4 bases and J 3 bases, leaving 13 bases between the germline ends. This CDR3 has 14 amino acids. In DNA, the CDR3 is TGTGCCAGCAGCCCTATCGGCGGGGAAGAGACCCAGTACTTC. Protein: CASSPIGGEETQYF.

This clonotype was recorded a few times. The chain is built from TRBV20-1 and TRBJ2-5; 7 bases line up with TRBD2. The V segment lost 1 base and the J segment 0 bases; nucleotides outside the gene matches: 8. This CDR3 comprises 16 residues. CDR1 is DFQATT, CDR2 SNEGSKA, per germline (reference sequence). The CDR3 spells CSARVGGEGYQETQYF. DNA for the CDR3: TGCAGTGCTAGAGTTGGGGGGGAGGGGTACCAAGAGACCCAGTACTTC.

CDR3 protein: CASTVDSPDTGELFF. In DNA form, the CDR3 reads TGCGCCAGCACCGTGGACAGTCCCGACACCGGGGAGCTGTTTTTT. The chain joins TRBV5-1 to TRBJ2-2; TRBD1 is a possible D gene (6 bases). The germline V gene encodes CDR1 SGHRS and CDR2 YFSETQ. V was shortened by 6 bases and J by 3 bases, with 15 bases between the two germline ends. CDR3 length: 15 amino acids. The full variable domain, rest sourced from reference TRBV5-1 and TRBJ2-2, is KAGVTQTPRYLIKTRGQQVTLSCSPISGHRSVSWYQQTPGQGLQFLFEYFSETQRNKGNFPGRFSGRQFSNSRSEMNVSTLELGDSALYLCASTVDSPDTGELFFGEGSRLTVL.

The chain employs TRBV7-9 and TRBJ1-1, with D unresolved. The CDR3 is 14 residues long. V dropped 1 base and J dropped 2 bases, with 8 bases sitting between them. Germline V gene lookup returns CDR1 SEHNR and CDR2 FQNEAQ (reference sequence). The CDR3 coding sequence is TGTGCCAGCAGCTTAGAATCGACCAACACTGAAGCTTTCTTT. Encoded protein: CASSLESTNTEAFF. Supplemented by reference TRBV7-9 and TRBJ1-1, the full variable domain reads DTGVSQNPRHKITKRGQNVTFRCDPISEHNRLYWYRQTLGQGPEFLTYFQNEAQLEKSRLLSDRFSAERPKGSFSTLEIQRTEQGDSAMYLCASSLESTNTEAFFGQGTRLTVV.

This clonotype was detected a few times. The chain uses TRBV7-6 and TRBJ2-7, with 10 bases aligning to TRBD2. The CDR3 loop spans 15 amino acids. J gave up 3 bases and V 5 bases, and 7 bases lay outside the gene matches. The germline V gene has CDR1 SGHVS and CDR2 FNYEAQ. The CDR3 DNA reads as TGTGCCAGCAGCCCAACGCCTAGCGGGGGCTACGAGCAGTACTTC. The encoded protein is CASSPTPSGGYEQYF.

The chain has TRBV19 and TRBJ2-2, with a possible D match to TRBD1 (7 bases). This CDR3 has 16 amino acids. Per the germline V gene, CDR1 is LNHDA and CDR2 is SQIVND (reference sequence). V lost 4 bases and J 6 bases, leaving 18 bases between the germline ends. CDR3 nucleotide sequence: TGTGCCAGTAGTACGGGCTGGGGGGACAGCCCCGGGGAGCTGTTTTTT. It specifies CASSTGWGDSPGELFF.

The chain links TRBV6-2 or TRBV6-3 to TRBJ1-5; no clear D. Trimming pared 1 base from V and 4 bases from J, leaving 8 bases between. The CDR3 consists of 14 residues. CDR1 is MNHEY, CDR2 SVGEGT, per germline. The CDR3 DNA is TGTGCCAGCAGTTACTGGTCAGCTAATCAGCCCCAGCATTTT. Protein sequence: CASSYWSANQPQHF.

In its sample, this clonotype was seen many times. V is TRBV7-2 and J is TRBJ1-5; no reliable D call. V was shortened by 5 bases and J by 7 bases, with 18 bases between the two germline ends. The CDR3 runs 15 residues. Looked up from germline, CDR1 is SGHTA and CDR2 is FQGNSA. CDR3 region: CASSADTEGWQPQHF. In DNA, the CDR3 is TGTGCCAGCAGCGCCGATACTGAAGGTTGGCAGCCCCAGCATTTT. Together with reference TRBV7-2 and TRBJ1-5, the CDR3 gives the full variable domain: GAGVSQSPSNKVTEKGKDVELRCDPISGHTALYWYRQSLGQGLEFLIYFQGNSAPDKSGLPSDRFSAERTGGSVSTLTIQRTQQEDSAVYLCASSADTEGWQPQHFGDGTRLSIL.

This clonotype was recorded at least ten times. V is TRBV6-1 and J is TRBJ2-5; a weak D match, TRBD2 (5 bases). CDR3 length equals 12 residues. The germline V and J ends were trimmed by 5 bases and 5 bases, with 9 bases remaining between them. Looked up from germline, CDR1 is MNHNS and CDR2 is SASEGT. The CDR3 sequence is CASSTRRETQYF. Here the CDR3 DNA reads TGTGCCAGCAGTACCAGGAGGGAGACCCAGTACTTC.

This clonotype was observed at least ten times. V gene TRBV7-2 combines with J gene TRBJ2-7, with TRBD1 matching 8 bases. The CDR3 runs 16 residues. V was clipped by 5 bases and J by 0 bases; unmatched bases: 9. CDR1 is SGHTA and CDR2 is FQGNSA in the germline V gene. The CDR3 spells CASSRQGQATSYEQYF. The CDR3 nucleotides are TGTGCCAGCAGCCGCCAGGGACAGGCGACCTCCTACGAGCAGTACTTC. Full variable domain (outside the CDR3, taken from reference TRBV7-2 and TRBJ2-7): GAGVSQSPSNKVTEKGKDVELRCDPISGHTALYWYRQSLGQGLEFLIYFQGNSAPDKSGLPSDRFSAERTGGSVSTLTIQRTQQEDSAVYLCASSRQGQATSYEQYFGPGTRLTVT.

The chain couples TRBV2 to TRBJ1-5; D gene ambiguous. Germline V CDR1 and CDR2: SNHLY, FYNNEI. Trimming stripped 4 bases from V and 9 bases from J, with 16 bases between. The CDR3 extends over 14 amino acids. DNA of the CDR3: TGTGCCAGCAGTGCGGCAGACCTTACTTCGCCCCAGCATTTT. It translates to CASSAADLTSPQHF.

V and J are TRBV20-1 and TRBJ2-1; weak D call: TRBD2 (6 bases). Between the trimmed V and J ends, which lost 1 base and 0 bases, there was a span of 10 bases. CDR1 is DFQATT, CDR2 SNEGSKA, per germline (reference sequence). This CDR3 spans 15 amino acids. CDR3 loop: CSARAHGSSYNEQFF. The CDR3 DNA follows: TGCAGTGCTAGAGCGCACGGGAGCTCCTACAATGAGCAGTTCTTC.

This clonotype was counted a few times. The rearrangement links TRBV29-1 to TRBJ2-5; 7 positions agree with TRBD1. The CDR3 extends over 13 amino acids. Germline V gene data show CDR1 as SQVTM and CDR2 as ANQGSEA. With 1 base clipped from V and 1 base from J, the junction kept 0 bases outside the gene matches. The DNA of the CDR3 is TGCAGCGTTGAAGGGACAGGCCAAGAGACCCAGTACTTC. This encodes CSVEGTGQETQYF. The variable domain in full, completed from reference TRBV29-1 and TRBJ2-5, reads SAVISQKPSRDICQRGTSLTIQCQVDSQVTMMFWYRQQPGQSLTLIATANQGSEATYESGFVIDKFPISRPNLTFSTLTVSNMSPEDSSIYLCSVEGTGQETQYFGPGTRLLVL.

This clonotype was found many times. The gene calls are TRBV7-2 and TRBJ1-6; TRBD1 matches at 8 bases. The J segment lost 9 bases and the V segment lost 5 bases, leaving 12 bases of the junction unmatched. Per the germline V gene, CDR1 is SGHTA and CDR2 is FQGNSA. This CDR3 is 16 amino acids long. The CDR3 nucleotides read TGTGCCAGCAGCACTGGGGTGACAGGGGCCGGTTCACCCCTCCACTTT. This sequence encodes CASSTGVTGAGSPLHF. The full variable domain, in which reference TRBV7-2 and TRBJ1-6 provide the parts outside the CDR3, is GAGVSQSPSNKVTEKGKDVELRCDPISGHTALYWYRQSLGQGLEFLIYFQGNSAPDKSGLPSDRFSAERTGGSVSTLTIQRTQQEDSAVYLCASSTGVTGAGSPLHFGNGTRLTVT.

This clonotype occurred many times. The chain carries TRBV7-2 and TRBJ1-5, with TRBD1 identical over 7 bases. CDR3 length: 17 residues. V gave up 1 base and J gave up 3 bases; unmatched junction bases: 9. From germline, CDR1 is SGHTA and CDR2 FQGNSA. CDR3 nucleotide sequence: TGTGCCAGCAGCTTAGGGGTAGGGGACAGACCCAATCAGCCCCAGCATTTT. This encodes CASSLGVGDRPNQPQHF. The variable domain in full, with the rest retrieved from reference TRBV7-2 and TRBJ1-5, is GAGVSQSPSNKVTEKGKDVELRCDPISGHTALYWYRQSLGQGLEFLIYFQGNSAPDKSGLPSDRFSAERTGGSVSTLTIQRTQQEDSAVYLCASSLGVGDRPNQPQHFGDGTRLSIL.